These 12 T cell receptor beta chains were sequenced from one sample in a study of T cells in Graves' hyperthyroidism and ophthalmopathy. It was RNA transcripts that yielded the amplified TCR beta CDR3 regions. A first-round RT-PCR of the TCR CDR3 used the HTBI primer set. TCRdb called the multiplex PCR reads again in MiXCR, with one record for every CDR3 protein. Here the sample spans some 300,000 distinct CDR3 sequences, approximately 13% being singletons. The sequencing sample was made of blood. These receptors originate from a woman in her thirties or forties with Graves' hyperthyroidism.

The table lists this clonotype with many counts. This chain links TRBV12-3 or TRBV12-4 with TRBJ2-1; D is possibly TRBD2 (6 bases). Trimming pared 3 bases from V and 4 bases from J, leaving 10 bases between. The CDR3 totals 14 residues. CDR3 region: CASSFGGDYNEQFF. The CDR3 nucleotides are TGTGCCAGCAGTTTCGGCGGGGATTACAATGAGCAGTTCTTC.

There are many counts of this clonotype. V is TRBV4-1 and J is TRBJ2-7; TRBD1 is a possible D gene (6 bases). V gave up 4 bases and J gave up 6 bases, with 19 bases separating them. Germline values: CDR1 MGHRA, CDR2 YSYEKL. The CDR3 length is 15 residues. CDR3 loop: CASSPRQVAPGEQYF. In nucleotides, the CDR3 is TGCGCCAGCAGCCCACGACAGGTGGCCCCGGGCGAGCAGTACTTC.

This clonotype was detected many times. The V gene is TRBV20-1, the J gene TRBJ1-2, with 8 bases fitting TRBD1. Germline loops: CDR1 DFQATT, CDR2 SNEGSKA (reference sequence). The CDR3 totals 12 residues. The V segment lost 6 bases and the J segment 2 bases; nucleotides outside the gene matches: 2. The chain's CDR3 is CSARQGNYGYTF. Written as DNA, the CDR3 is TGCAGTGCAAGACAGGGGAACTATGGCTACACCTTC.

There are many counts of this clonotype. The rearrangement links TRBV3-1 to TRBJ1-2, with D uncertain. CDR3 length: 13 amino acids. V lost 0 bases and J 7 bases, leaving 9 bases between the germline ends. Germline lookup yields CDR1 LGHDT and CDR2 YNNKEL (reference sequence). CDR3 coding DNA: TGTGCCAGCAGCCAAGATCTAGGAATTGGCTACACCTTC. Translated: CASSQDLGIGYTF.

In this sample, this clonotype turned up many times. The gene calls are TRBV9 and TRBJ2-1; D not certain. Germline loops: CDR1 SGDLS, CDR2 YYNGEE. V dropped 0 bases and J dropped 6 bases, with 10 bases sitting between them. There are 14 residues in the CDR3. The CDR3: CASSVDNGLNEQFF. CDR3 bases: TGTGCCAGCAGCGTAGATAACGGCCTCAATGAGCAGTTCTTC.

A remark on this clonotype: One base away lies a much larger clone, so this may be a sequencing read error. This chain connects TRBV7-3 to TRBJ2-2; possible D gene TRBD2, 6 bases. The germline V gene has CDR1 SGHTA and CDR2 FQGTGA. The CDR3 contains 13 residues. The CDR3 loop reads CASAEGNTGEPFF. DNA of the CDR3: TGTGCCAGCGCGGAGGGGAACACCGGGGAGCCGTTTTTT. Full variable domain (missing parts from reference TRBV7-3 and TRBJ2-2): GAGVSQTPSNKVTEKGKYVELRCDPISGHTALYWYRQSLGQGPEFLIYFQGTGAADDSGLPNDRFFAVRPEGSVSTLKIQRTERGDSAVYLCASAEGNTGEPFFGEGSRLTVL.

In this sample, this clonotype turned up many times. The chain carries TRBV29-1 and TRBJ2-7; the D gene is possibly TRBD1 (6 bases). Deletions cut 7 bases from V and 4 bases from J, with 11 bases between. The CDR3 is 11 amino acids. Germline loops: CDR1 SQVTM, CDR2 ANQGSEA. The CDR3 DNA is TGCAGCGGGACAGAGAATTACGAGCAGTACTTC. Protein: CSGTENYEQYF.

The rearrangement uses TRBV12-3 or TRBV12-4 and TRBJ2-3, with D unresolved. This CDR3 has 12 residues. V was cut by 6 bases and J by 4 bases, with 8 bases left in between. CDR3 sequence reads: CASRASADTQYF. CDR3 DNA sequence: TGTGCCAGCAGGGCTAGTGCAGATACGCAGTATTTT.

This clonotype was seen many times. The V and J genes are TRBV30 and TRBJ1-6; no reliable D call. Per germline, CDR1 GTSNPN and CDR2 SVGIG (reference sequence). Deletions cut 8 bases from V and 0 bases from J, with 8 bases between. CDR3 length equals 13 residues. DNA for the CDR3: TGTGCCGGGCAGAGCTCCTATAATTCACCCCTCCACTTT. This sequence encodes CAGQSSYNSPLHF.

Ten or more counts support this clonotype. CDR3 sequence reads: CASSLTGRDEAFF. For the CDR3, the DNA is TGTGCCAGCAGCTTAACAGGAAGGGACGAAGCTTTCTTT. This rearrangement joins TRBV7-3 to TRBJ1-1; tentatively, D is TRBD1 (5 bases). Looked up from germline, CDR1 is SGHTA and CDR2 is FQGTGA. V was clipped by 0 bases and J by 8 bases, with 10 bases between them. The CDR3 sequence is 13 residues long.

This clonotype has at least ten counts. The CDR3 DNA is TGTGCCAGCAGTTTTGACAGGGGGCGCATCGATGAGCAGTTCTTC. Its translation: CASSFDRGRIDEQFF. V usage is TRBV12-3 or TRBV12-4 and J usage is TRBJ2-1; TRBD1 aligns across 10 bases. This CDR3 is 15 amino acids long. J lost 8 bases, V lost 3 bases, and 7 bases had no gene match.

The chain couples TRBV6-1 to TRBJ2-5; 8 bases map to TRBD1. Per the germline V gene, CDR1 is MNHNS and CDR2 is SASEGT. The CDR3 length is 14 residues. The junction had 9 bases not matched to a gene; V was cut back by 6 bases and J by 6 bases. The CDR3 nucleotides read TGTGCCAGCAGCTCGGGACAGGACCCGAAGACCCAGTACTTC. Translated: CASSSGQDPKTQYF.